Detailed here is one TCR beta chain. Trimming took off 5 bases at V and 8 bases at J, with 15 bases between the two ends. Germline V gene sequence: CDR1 KGHSH, CDR2 LQKENI. This CDR3 is 13 amino acids long. In the authors' workflow: Amplification from reference gene primers served as the basis for estimated nucleated cell counts. The assay was immunoSEQ multiplex PCR, and TCRdb's table has in-frame clones only and misses some. V and J calls and clone size are copied from that table; D and trimming were computed from the DNA. The sample lists roughly 260,000 clones; roughly 80% were seen once. This sample is part of a study of blood T cell repertoires in COVID-19. Study summary: The study drew acute and convalescent COVID-19 samples from the United States, Italy and Spain. PBMCs, B-cell-depleted T cells, or T cells were the source of the cDNA or gDNA that made up the material.

The material sequenced was peripheral blood. The chain links TRBV18 to TRBJ1-1; a weak D match, TRBD1 (6 bases). The source is a woman of 80 years or more with active or convalescent COVID-19. Here the CDR3 reads CASSLTDSLEAFF. The DNA for the CDR3 is TGTGCCAGCTCATTAACGGACAGCCTGGAAGCTTTCTTT.